A selection of T cell receptor beta chains follows, all from one sample in a study of T-cell reconstitution after alpha-beta-depleted transplantation in children. MiXCR, applied by TCRdb to the PCR reads, yields one record per CDR3 protein. The data hold a few hundred thousand distinct CDR3 sequences, with around 13% observed a single time. Sequencing was performed on PBMCs from the stem cell graft donor, taken from the stem cell graft. The receptors stem from a human donor who donated a stem cell graft to a child with combined immunodeficiency. Each CDR3 is given with its conserved first and last residue. A D gene is named only where the DNA matches it firmly. Some rows have no size entry. The others give once, few or many, or a class for an expanded clone.

>-|-|TRBJ1-1|TRBV27
CASCQGNMNTEAFF
TGTGCCAGCTGTCAAGGCAACATGAACACTGAAGCTTTCTTT
>-|-|TRBJ2-3|TRBV7-9
CASSLVSGDTQYF
TGTGCCAGCAGCCTCGTCTCCGGGGATACGCAGTATTTT
>-|-|TRBJ2-1|TRBV20-1
CCAEGQGGARRPHSSYNEQFF
TGCTGCGCGGAGGGCCAAGGGGGGGCTAGGAGACCCCATAGCTCCTACAATGAGCAGTTCTTC
>many|TRBD2|TRBJ2-7|TRBV12-3/TRBV12-4
CASKTAGVSEQYF
TGTGCCAGCAAAACAGCGGGAGTCTCCGAGCAGTACTTC
>many|-|TRBJ1-4|TRBV6-1
CASRSRELEKLFF
TGTGCCAGCAGATCCCGGGAGCTTGAAAAACTGTTTTTT
>many|TRBD2|TRBJ2-7|TRBV5-1
CASSPTGRRAGGYGEQYF
TGCGCCAGCAGCCCTACCGGAAGAAGGGCGGGGGGTTATGGCGAGCAGTACTTC
>many|TRBD1|TRBJ2-2|TRBV10-3
CAISRLQGRNTGELFF
TGTGCCATCAGTAGGTTACAGGGGCGGAACACCGGGGAGCTGTTTTTT
>few|-|TRBJ2-1|TRBV29-1
CSVDRGPGIYNEQFF
TGCAGCGTTGATCGAGGGCCAGGGATTTACAATGAGCAGTTCTTC
>-|TRBD2|TRBJ2-1|TRBV7-2
CASSLGIAGGPEFF
TGTGCCAGCAGCTTAGGTATAGCGGGGGGGCCCGAGTTCTTC
>many|TRBD2|TRBJ2-7|TRBV9
CASSVTSGTYEQYF
TGTGCCAGCAGCGTCACTAGCGGGACCTACGAGCAGTACTTC
>-|-|TRBJ2-7|TRBV4-3
CASSQGMGHFGEYEQYF
TGCGCCAGCAGCCAAGGGATGGGGCATTTTGGGGAGTACGAGCAGTACTTC
>many|TRBD1|TRBJ2-7|TRBV12-3/TRBV12-4
CASSPTGTGAYEQYF
TGTGCCAGCAGCCCCACCGGGACAGGCGCCTACGAGCAGTACTTC
>-|TRBD1|TRBJ2-3|TRBV5-1
CASSDRGQGSTDTQYF
TGCGCCAGCAGCGACAGGGGGCAGGGGAGCACAGATACGCAGTATTTT
>-|TRBD2|TRBJ2-3|TRBV24-1
CATTAGGTDTQYF
TGTGCCACCACAGCGGGAGGCACAGATACGCAGTATTTT
>-|TRBD2|TRBJ2-3|TRBV7-2
CASSLALGLAGFTDTQYF
TGTGCCAGCAGCTTAGCCCTTGGACTAGCGGGGTTCACAGATACGCAGTATTTT
>many|TRBD2|TRBJ2-2|TRBV12-3/TRBV12-4
CASRRTSGTGELFF
TGTGCCAGCAGGCGGACTAGCGGGACCGGGGAGCTGTTTTTT
>-|TRBD1|TRBJ1-4|TRBV30
CAWSVVRGLIHHEKLFF
TGTGCCTGGAGTGTGGTCAGGGGGCTTATCCATCATGAAAAACTGTTTTTT
>-|TRBD1|TRBJ2-6|TRBV20-1
CSARDLTGQGSGANVLTF
TGCAGTGCTAGAGACCTTACAGGACAGGGTAGTGGGGCCAACGTCCTGACTTTC
>few|-|TRBJ1-2|TRBV27
CASSLHGANYGYTF
TGTGCCAGCAGTTTACACGGAGCTAACTATGGCTACACCTTC
>many|-|TRBJ2-2|TRBV12-3/TRBV12-4
CASSLGTGGELFF
TGTGCCAGCAGCCTAGGAACTGGCGGGGAGCTGTTTTTT
>many|-|TRBJ1-2|TRBV12-3/TRBV12-4
CASSLRVGGYTF
TGTGCCAGCAGTCTTAGGGTAGGAGGCTACACCTTC
>-|-|TRBJ1-1|TRBV9
CASSVWEGTEAFF
TGTGCCAGCAGCGTTTGGGAGGGCACTGAAGCTTTCTTT
>many|TRBD2|TRBJ2-2|TRBV20-1
CSAPRTSGSGELFF
TGCAGTGCTCCAAGGACTAGCGGGAGCGGGGAGCTGTTTTTT